The clone carrying this T cell receptor beta chain was picked up a small number of times. The draw of peripheral blood yielded around 9.6 milliliters from each donor. The second PCR ran roughly 6 to 12 cycles with a sample-barcoded 5' primer and J-beta primers. Via MiXCR, TCRdb re-called the 5' RACE reads, giving one row per CDR3 protein. The sample lists around 780,000 distinct CDR3 sequences, 25% to 30% occurring once. This sample is part of a study of blood T cells in healthy people across ages. The CDR3 totals 18 residues. V lost 3 bases to trimming and J lost 2 bases, with 21 bases between them. Germline V gives CDR1 SGHRS, CDR2 YFSETQ. The data also belong to a second study, concerning T cells of mothers and their children.

This chain connects TRBV5-1 to TRBJ2-1, with no clear D. The receptor was isolated from a boy between 10 and 17 years old in good health. The sample consisted of blood. The CDR3 is CASSSPRNRPKTYNEQFF. CDR3 bases: TGCGCCAGCAGCTCCCCAAGAAACAGACCTAAAACCTACAATGAGCAGTTCTTC. The variable domain in full, completed from reference TRBV5-1 and TRBJ2-1, reads KAGVTQTPRYLIKTRGQQVTLSCSPISGHRSVSWYQQTPGQGLQFLFEYFSETQRNKGNFPGRFSGRQFSNSRSEMNVSTLELGDSALYLCASSSPRNRPKTYNEQFFGPGTRLTVL.